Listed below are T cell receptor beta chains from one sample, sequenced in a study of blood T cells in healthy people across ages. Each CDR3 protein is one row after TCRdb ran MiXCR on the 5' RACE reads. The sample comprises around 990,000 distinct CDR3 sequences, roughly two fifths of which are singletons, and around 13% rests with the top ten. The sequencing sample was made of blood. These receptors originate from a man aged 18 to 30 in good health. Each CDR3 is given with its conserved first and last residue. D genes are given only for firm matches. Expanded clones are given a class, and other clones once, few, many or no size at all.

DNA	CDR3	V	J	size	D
TGTGCCAGCAGTGAGGCCCGGGACACCAATGAGCAGTTCTTC	CASSEARDTNEQFF	TRBV6-2/TRBV6-3	TRBJ2-1	.	.
TGTGCCAGCAGCTTAGAACAGTCGGGTGGAGAGACCCAGTACTTC	CASSLEQSGGETQYF	TRBV13	TRBJ2-5	few	.
TGCAGTGCTAGGCCCGGGACCGGCACAGATACGCAGTATTTT	CSARPGTGTDTQYF	TRBV20-1	TRBJ2-3	few	.
TGTGCCAGCAGCCCTTACCAGCGGGGGGACTATGGCTACACCTTC	CASSPYQRGDYGYTF	TRBV7-6	TRBJ1-2	few	.
TGTGCCAGCACATCGTTTGAGGAAAACACCGGGGAGCTGTTTTTT	CASTSFEENTGELFF	TRBV25-1	TRBJ2-2	.	.
TGTGCCAGCAGTTACTCGACTTATAGCAATCAGCCCCAGCATTTT	CASSYSTYSNQPQHF	TRBV6-2/TRBV6-3	TRBJ1-5	.	.
TGTACCAGCATCGCCGGTATCAGACAAGAGATCCAGTACTTC	CTSIAGIRQEIQYF	TRBV7-9	TRBJ2-4	once	.
TGCGCCAGCAACTCCGATGGGGGGGGAGACACTGAAGCTTTCTTT	CASNSDGGGDTEAFF	TRBV5-1	TRBJ1-1	.	.
TGCGCCAGCAGCCAATTCCCCGGGACAGAAGACTTATGGGAAAAACTGTTTTTT	CASSQFPGTEDLWEKLFF	TRBV4-1	TRBJ1-4	.	TRBD1
TGCGCCAGCAGCCAAGATGCCCCTAAGCGGGGGTCTACAGATACGCAGTATTTT	CASSQDAPKRGSTDTQYF	TRBV4-3	TRBJ2-3	.	TRBD2
TGTGCCAGCAGTGAAGGAGCGAGAAATGAGCAGTTCTTC	CASSEGARNEQFF	TRBV6-1	TRBJ2-1	.	.
TGTGCCAGCAGCTTCGAAGTATCGGAGACCCAGTACTTC	CASSFEVSETQYF	TRBV7-2	TRBJ2-5	.	.
TGTGCCAGCAGTGGGGGGACAGGGCCTCATGAGCAGTTCTTC	CASSGGTGPHEQFF	TRBV28	TRBJ2-1	few	TRBD1
TGTGCCAGCAGCCCCAGTCTCGGGACAGGGAACTATGGCTACACCTTC	CASSPSLGTGNYGYTF	TRBV7-9	TRBJ1-2	.	TRBD1
TGTGCCAGCAGTTTCCCTACAGGGGGCTCCTACAATGAGCAGTTCTTC	CASSFPTGGSYNEQFF	TRBV12-3/TRBV12-4	TRBJ2-1	few	TRBD1
TGTGCCAGCAGTACGAACAGGGGGCCGAGAACTGAAGCTTTCTTT	CASSTNRGPRTEAFF	TRBV27	TRBJ1-1	few	TRBD1
TGTGCCAGCAGTGAGCTCTCGACCCCGAATCAGGGCTACACCTTC	CASSELSTPNQGYTF	TRBV6-1	TRBJ1-2	.	.
TGTGCCGGCAGTTCCCCTAACTATGGCTACACCTTC	CAGSSPNYGYTF	TRBV28	TRBJ1-2	.	.
TGCAGTGCTAGGGGGGGGGAAACAGATACGCAGTATTTT	CSARGGETDTQYF	TRBV20-1	TRBJ2-3	few	TRBD2
TGTGCCAGCAGCGCAAGTATAGGGGGAACCTACGAGCAGTACTTC	CASSASIGGTYEQYF	TRBV7-6	TRBJ2-7	few	.
TGTGCCAGCAGCCCTAATACAGGGAGCTGGGGCTACACCTTC	CASSPNTGSWGYTF	TRBV11-2	TRBJ1-2	.	.
TGTGCCAGCAGCGAGGGGAGGACGGTGAACTATGGCTACACCTTC	CASSEGRTVNYGYTF	TRBV9	TRBJ1-2	few	.
TGCAGCGTTGGGATAGGCTTCACAGATACGCAGTATTTT	CSVGIGFTDTQYF	TRBV29-1	TRBJ2-3	many	.
TGTGCCAGCAGTTCCCCCCCGCCAGATACGCAGTATTTT	CASSSPPPDTQYF	TRBV12-3/TRBV12-4	TRBJ2-3	.	.
TGCAGTGCTAGAACAACCGGGGGACAGGCTATTAACATTCAGTACTTC	CSARTTGGQAINIQYF	TRBV20-1	TRBJ2-4	.	TRBD1
TGTGCCAGCAGCCAAGGATATGCTAAGAGCTCCTACAATGAGCAGTTCTTC	CASSQGYAKSSYNEQFF	TRBV14	TRBJ2-1	many	.
TGTGCCAGCAGCTTAGGGACAGGGGGTCAGTACGAGCAGTACTTC	CASSLGTGGQYEQYF	TRBV7-2	TRBJ2-7	few	TRBD1
TGTGCCAGCAGTTTTCAACGCGTAAACTACGAGCAGTACTTC	CASSFQRVNYEQYF	TRBV12-3/TRBV12-4	TRBJ2-7	many	.
TGTGCCAGCAGTTTAGGGGGTTCCAATGAGCAGTACTTC	CASSLGGSNEQYF	TRBV12-3/TRBV12-4	TRBJ2-7	.	.
TGTGCCAGCAGCTTAGACACAGGGGGCGGCACAGATACGCAGTATTTT	CASSLDTGGGTDTQYF	TRBV7-2	TRBJ2-3	.	TRBD1
TGTGCCAGCAGAGACAGGGGTCCGGCAGATACGCAGTATTTT	CASRDRGPADTQYF	TRBV12-3/TRBV12-4	TRBJ2-3	.	TRBD1
TGTGCCAGCACCTCTAGGGTCTACCCCTACGAGCAGTACTTC	CASTSRVYPYEQYF	TRBV27	TRBJ2-7	few	.
TGCAGTGCCAAACTGGGGGGGAATTCACCCCTCCACTTT	CSAKLGGNSPLHF	TRBV20-1	TRBJ1-6	few	.
TGCGCCAGCAGCCAAGATCCCACAGGGAGAGGTGGCTACACCTTC	CASSQDPTGRGGYTF	TRBV4-3	TRBJ1-2	.	.
TGCGCCAGCAGCCACGGCTATCACAATGAGCAGTTCTTC	CASSHGYHNEQFF	TRBV5-1	TRBJ2-1	few	.
TGCAGTGCAATGGCCGGGGGCTATGGCTACACCTTC	CSAMAGGYGYTF	TRBV20-1	TRBJ1-2	.	.
TGTGCCAGCAGCCAAGTAGCGGGGGGCTTCCCGGATACGCAGTATTTT	CASSQVAGGFPDTQYF	TRBV4-2	TRBJ2-3	few	TRBD2
TGTGCCAGCAGCCCGACCGGGACAGATAATTCACCCCTCCACTTT	CASSPTGTDNSPLHF	TRBV11-1	TRBJ1-6	many	TRBD1
TGTGCCAGCAGCCAAGGGGTACTAGCGGCGAGCTCCTACAATGAGCAGTTCTTC	CASSQGVLAASSYNEQFF	TRBV4-2	TRBJ2-1	few	TRBD2
TGTGCCAGCAGCTCCTCCAGGAACACTGAAGCTTTCTTT	CASSSSRNTEAFF	TRBV27	TRBJ1-1	many	.
TGTGCCATCAGTGAACGAGGCGGGGAAGGGCAAGATACGCAGTATTTT	CAISERGGEGQDTQYF	TRBV10-3	TRBJ2-3	.	.
TGTGCCAGCAGCTCCCCGGGACGGGAACAAGAGACCCAGTACTTC	CASSSPGREQETQYF	TRBV5-6	TRBJ2-5	few	.